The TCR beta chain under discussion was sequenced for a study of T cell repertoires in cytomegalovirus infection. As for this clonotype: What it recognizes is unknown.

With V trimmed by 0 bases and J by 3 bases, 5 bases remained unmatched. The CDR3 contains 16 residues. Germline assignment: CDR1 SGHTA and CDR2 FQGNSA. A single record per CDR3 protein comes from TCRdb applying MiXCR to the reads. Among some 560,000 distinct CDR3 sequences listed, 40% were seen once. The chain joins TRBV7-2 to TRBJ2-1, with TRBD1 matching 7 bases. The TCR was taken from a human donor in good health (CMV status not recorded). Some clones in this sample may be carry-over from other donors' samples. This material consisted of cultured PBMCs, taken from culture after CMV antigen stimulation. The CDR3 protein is CASSLAGGKLYNEQFF. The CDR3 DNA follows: TGTGCCAGCAGCTTAGCAGGGGGCAAACTCTACAATGAGCAGTTCTTC.